The 24 T cell receptor beta chains reported below all come from one sample, sequenced in a study of blood T cell repertoires in COVID-19. Libraries were prepared by immunoSEQ multiplex PCR; TCRdb keeps only in-frame clonotypes and omits some of them. The data contain 150,000 to 200,000 clones, 80% to 90% of them singletons. The specimen was peripheral blood. The origin of the receptors is a man between 18 and 35 years old who had recovered from COVID-19.

For this clone: Additional DNA sequences in this sample encode the identical CDR3. The V call is TRBV3-1 (or the pseudogene TRBV3-2), the J call TRBJ2-1; 13 positions match TRBD2. J lost 2 bases, V lost 4 bases, and 2 bases had no gene match. The CDR3 extends over 16 amino acids. Germline V gene data show CDR1 as LGHDT and CDR2 as YNNKEL (reference sequence). In nucleotides, the CDR3 is TGTGCCAGCAGCCTCGGGACTAGCGGGGCCTACAATGAGCAGTTCTTC. Protein product: CASSLGTSGAYNEQFF.

There are a few counts of this clone. The gene calls are TRBV9 and TRBJ1-2; D perhaps matches TRBD1 (6 bases). The germline V gene encodes CDR1 SGDLS and CDR2 YYNGEE. V lost 2 bases to trimming and J lost 8 bases, with 13 bases between them. The CDR3 contains 13 residues. CDR3 in DNA: TGTGCCAGCAGCGTGGGGCCGGGGGGCGGCTACACCTTC. Residues: CASSVGPGGGYTF.

This chain links TRBV9 with TRBJ2-1; D might be TRBD2 (5 bases). V lost 3 bases, J lost 4 bases, and 23 bases lay in between. Germline V gene data show CDR1 as SGDLS and CDR2 as YYNGEE. The CDR3 loop spans 18 amino acids. CDR3 DNA: TGTGCCAGCAGCGAGCGAAACCTCGGACTCGGATCATACAATGAGCAGTTCTTC. Translating gives CASSERNLGLGSYNEQFF.

The chain carries TRBV6-5 and TRBJ2-5; tentatively, D is TRBD2 (6 bases). CDR1 is MNHEY, CDR2 SVGAGI, per germline. V was clipped by 0 bases and J by 4 bases, with 12 bases between them. This CDR3 has 15 amino acids. In DNA form, the CDR3 reads TGTGCCAGCAGTTACTCGATAATAGCGGTAGAGACCCAGTACTTC. It codes for CASSYSIIAVETQYF.

The rearrangement uses TRBV13 and TRBJ2-7; a possible D gene is TRBD2 (5 bases). The germline CDR1 and CDR2 sequences are PRHDT and FYEKMQ (reference sequence). The CDR3 loop spans 12 amino acids. Trimming took off 10 bases at V and 4 bases at J, with 14 bases between the two ends. CDR3 loop: CATNQEVYEQYF. For the CDR3, the DNA is TGTGCCACCAACCAGGAGGTTTACGAGCAGTACTTC.

The chain combines TRBV7-2 with TRBJ2-2, with 10 positions matching TRBD2. Germline lookup yields CDR1 SGHTA and CDR2 FQGNSA. J was trimmed by 11 bases and V by 6 bases; bases with no gene match: 12. The CDR3 is 15 residues long. Written as DNA, the CDR3 is TGTGCCAGCAGGTATACTAGCGGGACGACGACCGAGCTGTTTTTT. Protein sequence: CASRYTSGTTTELFF.

The chain uses TRBV3-1 (or the pseudogene TRBV3-2) and TRBJ1-2; D remains unclear. The V end lost 4 bases, the J end lost 5 bases, and 17 bases lay between the germline ends. Germline assignment: CDR1 LGHDT and CDR2 YNNKEL (reference sequence). The CDR3 loop spans 15 amino acids. CDR3 nucleotide sequence: TGTGCCAGCAGCCCCGAGGTAGGCAGATCTTATGGCTACACCTTC. It yields the protein CASSPEVGRSYGYTF.

Here the CDR3 reads CASSYYRVAHQPQHF. The CDR3 DNA sequence: TGTGCCAGCAGCTACTACAGGGTAGCACATCAGCCCCAGCATTTT. The chain recombines TRBV28 with TRBJ1-5; a weak D match, TRBD1 (6 bases). CDR3 length: 15 amino acids. Per germline, CDR1 MDHEN and CDR2 SYDVKM. V lost 6 bases, J lost 5 bases, and 17 bases lay in between.

The chain uses TRBV28 and TRBJ1-5; 7 bases fit TRBD1. Germline CDR1 is MDHEN and CDR2 is SYDVKM. V trimming: 7 bases; J trimming: 3 bases; junction bases outside the gene matches: 9. The CDR3 totals 15 residues. CDR3 bases: TGTGCCAGCATCCGACAGGGTCGCTTCAATCAGCCCCAGCATTTT. Translating gives CASIRQGRFNQPQHF.

This sequence joins TRBV15 and TRBJ1-4, with D possibly TRBD1 on 5 matching bases. The CDR3 runs to 16 residues. Per germline, CDR1 LNHNV and CDR2 YYDKDF (reference sequence). With 1 base removed from V and 3 bases from J, the gap between germline ends came to 12 bases. The CDR3 here is CATSRVPQGANEKLFF. CDR3 coding DNA: TGTGCCACCAGCAGAGTCCCCCAGGGTGCTAATGAAAAACTGTTTTTT.

The rearrangement joins TRBV6-2 or TRBV6-3 to TRBJ2-7; a weak D match, TRBD2 (6 bases). The CDR3 consists of 19 residues. The germline V and J ends were trimmed by 5 bases and 3 bases, with 29 bases remaining between them. Germline V gives CDR1 MNHEY, CDR2 SVGEGT. The CDR3 DNA sequence: TGTGCCAGCAGTCCCCTTCAATTGCTTGCTAGCGATTTGGTCTACGAGCAGTACTTC. This translates into CASSPLQLLASDLVYEQYF.

CDR3 nucleotide sequence: TGTGCCAGCAGCTCAGGGTTAGGTGAGCAGTTCTTC. It translates to CASSSGLGEQFF. This chain connects TRBV7-3 to TRBJ2-1; TRBD1 is a possible D gene (5 bases). This CDR3 contains 12 residues. Trimming shortened V by 4 bases and J by 9 bases, and 10 bases separated the two germline ends. CDR1 is SGHTA and CDR2 is FQGTGA in the germline V gene.

This chain connects TRBV7-2 to TRBJ2-7; a weak D match, TRBD1 (6 bases). CDR3 length equals 15 residues. The V gene's germline CDR1 is SGHTA and CDR2 FQGNSA. Trimming removed 5 bases from V and 2 bases from J, with 16 bases in between. The DNA for the CDR3 is TGTGCCAGCAGCCAGACAGGAAATAAGGCCTACGAGCAGTACTTC. Translated: CASSQTGNKAYEQYF.

The CDR3 DNA reads TGTGCCAGCTCACCACAGCGACAGGAGACCCAGTACTTC. Encoded protein: CASSPQRQETQYF. The V call is TRBV18, the J call TRBJ2-5; tentative D call: TRBD1 (5 bases). V was trimmed by 1 base and J by 5 bases, leaving 8 bases between them. This CDR3 region has 13 residues. Germline values: CDR1 KGHSH, CDR2 LQKENI.

This chain links TRBV11-2 with TRBJ1-1; no definite D call. The CDR3 extends over 15 amino acids. Looked up from germline, CDR1 is SGHAT and CDR2 is FQNNGV. V dropped 5 bases and J dropped 0 bases, with 13 bases sitting between them. As DNA, the CDR3 is TGTGCCAGCAGCCTGTATTCGACTCTGAACACTGAAGCTTTCTTT. Its protein is CASSLYSTLNTEAFF.

This clone was counted between two and nine times. The genes are TRBV7-2 and TRBJ1-3, with D maybe TRBD1 (6 bases). Germline-derived CDR1 and CDR2 are SGHTA and FQGNSA. V shed 5 bases and J shed 3 bases, with 14 bases lying between them. The CDR3 runs to 15 residues. The CDR3 here is CASSLQGGGGNTIYF. CDR3 sequence (DNA): TGTGCCAGCAGCCTACAGGGCGGTGGTGGAAACACCATATATTTT.

Only a few counts were recorded for this clone. The J gene is TRBJ2-1, the V gene TRBV6-5, with 7 positions matching TRBD1. This CDR3 has 14 amino acids. V was clipped by 5 bases and J by 3 bases; unmatched bases: 4. The V gene's germline CDR1 is MNHEY and CDR2 SVGAGI. CDR3: CASSPQGHYNEQFF. CDR3 in DNA: TGTGCCAGCAGTCCACAGGGGCACTACAATGAGCAGTTCTTC.

The chain has TRBV28 and TRBJ2-7; no reliable D call. The CDR3 is made up of 15 amino acids. V lost 6 bases and J lost 0, with 15 bases in between. Germline V gene data show CDR1 as MDHEN and CDR2 as SYDVKM. CDR3 protein: CASSLSLLGSYEQYF. Written as DNA, the CDR3 is TGTGCCAGCAGCCTCTCACTACTCGGCTCCTACGAGCAGTACTTC.

The chain employs TRBV6-5 and TRBJ1-3; D is uncertain. The CDR3 is 13 amino acids. Trimming cost V 8 bases and J 2 bases, with 10 bases left between them. Per the germline V gene, CDR1 is MNHEY and CDR2 is SVGAGI. CDR3 sequence: CASGGLAGNTIYF. The CDR3, as DNA: TGTGCCAGCGGAGGACTAGCTGGAAACACCATATATTTT.

The chain has TRBV7-2 and TRBJ2-7; the match to TRBD1 covers 9 bases. Germline assignment: CDR1 SGHTA and CDR2 FQGNSA. V was pared by 3 bases and J by 3 bases, with 6 bases of the junction left unmatched. The CDR3 totals 15 residues. The CDR3 nucleotides read TGTGCCAGCAGCTTGGACAGGGGCACTGTCTACGAGCAGTACTTC. It encodes CASSLDRGTVYEQYF.

The rearrangement joins TRBV5-1 to TRBJ1-1; 7 nucleotides align to TRBD1. The junction had 6 bases not matched to a gene; V was cut back by 3 bases and J by 1 base. Germline CDR1 and CDR2: SGHRS and YFSETQ. This CDR3 is built from 15 residues. DNA of the CDR3: TGCGCCAGCAGCTACTCCGGGACAGAGAACACTGAAGCTTTCTTT. Protein: CASSYSGTENTEAFF.

The chain carries TRBV28 and TRBJ2-7; 11 bases agree with TRBD2. Trimming at V came to 2 bases and at J to 1 base, leaving 10 bases not matched to a gene. There are 18 residues in the CDR3. CDR1 is MDHEN and CDR2 is SYDVKM in the germline V gene. CDR3 in DNA: TGTGCCAGCAGTTTAATCACTAGCGGGAGAGGATTATCCTACGAGCAGTACTTC. The encoded protein is CASSLITSGRGLSYEQYF.

In its sample, this clone was seen a few times. The J gene is TRBJ2-1, the V gene TRBV6-5; D unresolved. Germline V gene lookup returns CDR1 MNHEY and CDR2 SVGAGI. CDR3 length: 12 amino acids. Trimming took off 7 bases at V and 6 bases at J, with 10 bases between the two ends. DNA of the CDR3: TGTGCCAGCACCGAGTACCGCAATGAGCAGTTCTTC. It translates to CASTEYRNEQFF.

The chain has TRBV28 and TRBJ1-1; D is unclear. This CDR3 comprises 11 residues. Germline assignment: CDR1 MDHEN and CDR2 SYDVKM. Trimming removed 7 bases from V and 1 base from J, with 4 bases in between. The CDR3 sequence is CASTGNTEAFF. For the CDR3, the DNA is TGTGCCAGCACAGGGAACACTGAAGCTTTCTTT.